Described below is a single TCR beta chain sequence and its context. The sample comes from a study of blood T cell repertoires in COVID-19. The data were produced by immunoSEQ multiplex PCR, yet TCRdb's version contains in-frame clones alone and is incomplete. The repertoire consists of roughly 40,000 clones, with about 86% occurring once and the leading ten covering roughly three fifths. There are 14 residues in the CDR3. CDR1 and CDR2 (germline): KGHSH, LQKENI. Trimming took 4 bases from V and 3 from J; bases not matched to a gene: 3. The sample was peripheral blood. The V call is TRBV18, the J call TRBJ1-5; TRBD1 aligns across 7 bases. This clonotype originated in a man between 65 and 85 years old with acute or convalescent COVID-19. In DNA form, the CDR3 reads TGTGCCAGCTCACAGGGACAGTTCAATCAGCCCCAGCATTTT. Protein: CASSQGQFNQPQHF.